This TCR beta chain emerged from a study of T cell responses to AZD1222 COVID-19 vaccine. Study-wide results and limits: Spike-wide vaccine-associated CD4 TCRs dominated at 160-218 and 743-854. The reported proportion of spike-specific TCRs targeting unmutated variant regions was nearly half.

Germline values: CDR1 MDHEN, CDR2 SYDVKM. The CDR3 loop spans 15 amino acids. Trimming removed 7 bases from V and 1 base from J, with 17 bases in between. Details on this clone: What it recognizes is unknown.

Sequencing used immunoSEQ multiplex PCR; TCRdb keeps in-frame clones, though not all of them. The sample yields 95,000 or so clones, just under 90% seen once. Specimen: peripheral blood, collected on day 0 of MenACWY control vaccination. V gene TRBV28 combines with J gene TRBJ2-7, with D perhaps TRBD1 (6 bases). The receptor's source is an adult in good health. The CDR3 coding sequence is TGTGCCAGCAACCCGAGGGGGAGAGGGTCCTACGAGCAGTACTTC. It encodes CASNPRGRGSYEQYF.